The 10 T cell receptor beta chains presented below share a single source sample, sequenced in a study of CD8+ T cells in alopecia areata. Isolated RNA was reverse transcribed into cDNA used as the sequencing template. Clones were read by immunoSEQ multiplex PCR, and TCRdb kept only the in-frame ones, dropping some. Recorded here are more than 90,000 clones, none singletons. Sequenced material: lesional skin. Receptor source: a C3H/HeJ mouse with alopecia areata. The MHC haplotype of this mouse line is H2-k.

Details on this clone: The gene names given are mouse names. The read falls 4 residues short of the CDR3 end, and the missing part is taken from the germline J gene. The V and J genes are TRBV19 and TRBJ2-7; D gene unclear. V was pared by 0 bases and J by 3 bases, with 4 bases between. CDR1 and CDR2 (germline): FNHDT, SITEND (reference sequence). CDR3 length: 12 amino acids. Incomplete CDR3 DNA: TGTGCCAGCAGTATAGTACACTAT. It yields the protein CASSIVHY. The CDR3, in full, reads CASSIVHYEQYF.

Concerning this clone itself: Gene names refer to mouse genes. The sequenced fragment ends 4 residues before the CDR3 boundary, so the rest is inferred from the germline J gene. This chain uses TRBV19 with TRBJ1-1; 7 bases map to TRBD1. Trimming took 0 bases from V and 4 from J; bases not matched to a gene: 3. The CDR3 runs 14 residues. Germline V gene sequence: CDR1 FNHDT, CDR2 SITEND (reference sequence). CDR3 in amino acids: CASSIGDRATEVFF. CDR3 bases read: TGTGCCAGCAGTATAGGAGACAGGGCCACA. The whole variable domain, filled in from reference TRBV19 and TRBJ1-1, reads GGIITQTPKFLIGQEGQKLTLKCQQNFNHDTMYWYRQDSGKGLRLIYYSITENDLQKGDLSEGYDASREKKSSFSLTVTSAQKNEMAVFLCASSIGDRATEVFFGKGTRLTVV.

In the case of this clone: The listed genes are named as in mouse. Sequencing ends 4 residues short of the CDR3 end; the germline J gene provides the rest. This chain joins TRBV17 and TRBJ1-1, with D tentatively TRBD1 (5 bases). CDR1 is MNHDT, CDR2 YYDKIL, per germline. The CDR3 spans 14 residues. V lost 2 bases to trimming and J lost 4 bases, with 11 bases between them. The sequenced part of the CDR3 DNA is TGTGCTAGCAGTAGAAGAACAGGAGGCACA. Translation gives CASSRRTGGT. The entire CDR3 sequence reads CASSRRTGGTEVFF.

This clone was seen more than once but under ten times. Gene names denote mouse genes. Coverage ceases 4 residues before the CDR3 finishes, and the germline J gene fills in the end. The V and J genes are TRBV31 and TRBJ2-3; 7 bases line up with TRBD2. The V gene end was trimmed by 3 bases and the J gene end by 0 bases; junction bases not matched to a gene: 9. The CDR3 loop spans 16 amino acids. The germline CDR1 and CDR2 sequences are GKSSPN and SITVG. Incomplete CDR3 DNA: TGTGCCTGGAGCCTTATCTGGGGGTCTAGTGCAGAA. Its protein is CAWSLIWGSSAE. The entire CDR3 reads CAWSLIWGSSAETLYF.

This clone was detected only a few times. Gene names refer to mouse genes. The read comes to an end 4 residues before the CDR3 does, leaving the germline J gene to fill in the end. This sequence joins TRBV13-3 and TRBJ1-2, with 11 bases aligning to TRBD1. The CDR3 extends over 17 amino acids. Per germline, CDR1 NNHDY and CDR2 SYVADS. V dropped 1 base and J dropped 2; count of bases not matched to a gene: 7. The sequenced CDR3 bases are TGTGCCAGCAGTGATCAAGGGACAGGGGGGGGCAACTCC. Protein: CASSDQGTGGGNS. Given in full, the CDR3 is CASSDQGTGGGNSDYTF.

This clone showed up just a few times. Gene labels here are mouse ones. The read finishes 4 residues shy of the CDR3 end, and the germline J gene is used to complete it. This chain connects TRBV19 to TRBJ2-2, with 8 bases matching TRBD2. The CDR3 loop spans 14 amino acids. Germline CDR1 FNHDT, CDR2 SITEND (reference sequence). With V trimmed by 9 bases and J by 3 bases, 7 bases remained unmatched. The sequenced part of the CDR3 DNA is TGTGCCAAAAGGGGGGGGCGCGACACCGGG. This gives the protein CAKRGGRDTG. The entire CDR3 protein is CAKRGGRDTGQLYF.

This clone turned up a few times. Gene names refer to mouse genes. Read coverage stops 4 residues before the CDR3 terminus; the germline J gene supplies the remainder. The chain links TRBV19 to TRBJ2-1; the match to TRBD1 covers 7 bases. CDR1 is FNHDT, CDR2 SITEND, per germline (reference sequence). The ends lost 5 bases at V and 0 bases at J; junction bases unmatched: 5. CDR3 length: 15 amino acids. This CDR3 reads CASRPRDSNYAEQFF. CDR3 DNA, as far as it was read: TGTGCCAGCAGACCTCGGGACAGTAACTATGCT.

This clone was picked up a small number of times. Mouse germline and gene names are used. From the germline J gene comes the end of the CDR3, since the read stops 4 residues before it. The chain combines TRBV13-1 with TRBJ2-1, with 9 nucleotides matching TRBD1. This CDR3 region has 14 residues. Germline assignment: CDR1 NSHNY and CDR2 SYGAGN. The V gene end was trimmed by 5 bases and the J gene end by 5 bases; junction bases not matched to a gene: 5. The CDR3: CASRPRQGDAEQFF. The DNA read from the CDR3 is TGTGCCAGCAGGCCCCGACAGGGGGATGCT.

Only a few counts were recorded for this clone. The germline and genes are mouse ones. The DNA ends 4 residues before the CDR3 does, and the rest of the CDR3 is filled in from the germline J gene. Other nucleotide sequences from this sample produce the same CDR3. V usage is TRBV1 and J usage is TRBJ2-2; TRBD2 matches at 7 bases. From germline, CDR1 is NSQYPW and CDR2 LRSPGD (reference sequence). This CDR3 has 15 amino acids. With 1 base clipped from V and 4 bases from J, the junction kept 3 bases outside the gene matches. The CDR3 here is CTCSAGGGGTGQLYF. The part of the CDR3 DNA that was read is TGCACCTGCAGTGCAGGGGGGGGTGGCACCGGG.

This clone was counted ten times or more. The protein given in TCRdb and the translation of the DNA differ at residue 12, and the sequence presented here derives from the DNA. Gene names are the mouse ones. The CDR3 is cut off 3 residues early in the read; its end comes from the germline J gene. The same CDR3 is also encoded by other DNA sequences in this sample. The chain links TRBV13-3 to TRBJ1-3; 8 positions match TRBD1. Germline-derived CDR1 and CDR2 are NNHDY and SYVADS. V shed 2 bases, J shed 3 bases, and the junction held 4 bases outside the gene matches. This CDR3 has 15 amino acids. CDR3 sequence: CASSDGQGFGNTLYF. CDR3 bases read: TGTGCCAGCAGTGACGGACAGGGTTTTGGAAATACG.